The 29 T cell receptor beta chains given below trace back to one sample, sequenced in a study of metastatic and nonmetastatic thyroid tumors. TCRdb re-called clones via MiXCR from the PCR reads. The data show 30,000 to 40,000 clones, around 26% seen once. No treatment of any kind had been given to any patient before thyroid surgery. The sequencing sample was made of blood. These receptors all come from a female donor with papillary thyroid cancer or a benign thyroid nodule (not recorded which). Some clones in this sample may be carry-over from other donors' samples.

This clone came up many times. The chain recombines TRBV5-4 with TRBJ1-1, with 7 nucleotides matching TRBD1. Germline V gene sequence: CDR1 SGHNT, CDR2 YYREEE (reference sequence). The CDR3 consists of 14 residues. Trimming cost V 6 bases and J 1 base; bases outside gene matches: 6. CDR3 sequence: CASTSGQRNTEAFF. In DNA form, the CDR3 reads TGTGCCAGCACCTCGGGACAGAGGAACACTGAAGCTTTCTTT.

The table lists this clone with a few counts. The chain joins TRBV6-1 to TRBJ1-2; D is possibly TRBD1 (5 bases). This CDR3 has 14 residues. V shed 3 bases and J shed 4 bases, with 12 bases lying between them. CDR1 is MNHNS and CDR2 is SASEGT in the germline V gene. CDR3 residues: CASSDYSGTYGYTF. For the CDR3, the DNA is TGTGCCAGCAGTGATTACAGTGGGACCTATGGCTACACCTTC.

This clone was counted only a few times. At one end the junction does not follow the germline gene, possibly because of a read error. The rearrangement joins TRBV10-2 to TRBJ2-2; tentatively, D is TRBD1 (6 bases). Germline CDR1 reads WSHSY; CDR2 reads SAAADI. The CDR3 runs to 15 residues. In DNA form, the CDR3 reads TGCGCCAGCGGACAGTGTTTCGGGCCCGCAGGGGAGCTGTTCTTT. It is translated as CASGQCFGPAGELFF.

This clone showed up many times. The chain joins TRBV6-1 to TRBJ1-4, with no clear D. The CDR3 covers 15 residues. CDR1 is MNHNS and CDR2 is SASEGT in the germline V gene. V dropped 4 bases and J dropped 3 bases, with 12 bases sitting between them. The CDR3 here is CASSGSSAANEKLFF. The CDR3 DNA follows: TGTGCCAGCAGTGGGAGCAGTGCAGCTAATGAAAAACTGTTTTTT.

A word on this clone: It may be a read error: a sequence one base away is much more abundant. The chain carries TRBV29-1 and TRBJ2-3, with 10 nucleotides matching TRBD2. The germline V gene has CDR1 SQVTM and CDR2 ANQGSEA. V lost 3 bases and J lost 0; bases outside the gene matches: 3. CDR3 size: 15 residues. The CDR3 loop is CSVDVTSGSTDTQYF. CDR3 nucleotide sequence: TGCAGCGTTGACGTGACTAGCGGGAGCACAGATACGCAGTATTTT.

This clone showed up many times. The CDR3 bases are TGTGCCAGTGAGAGTACAGGGGGCGACTTGAAAATGAACACTGAAGCTTTCTTT. Translation gives CASESTGGDLKMNTEAFF. The rearrangement joins TRBV19 to TRBJ1-1; 9 bases map to TRBD1. This CDR3 is built from 18 residues. The junction had 16 bases not matched to a gene; V was cut back by 8 bases and J by 0 bases. CDR1 and CDR2 (germline): LNHDA, SQIVND (reference sequence).

In its sample, this clone was seen many times. The CDR3 DNA reads TGTGCCAGCAGCCCCCAAGGAGCGAACACTGAAGCTTTCTTT. Residues: CASSPQGANTEAFF. V is TRBV3-1 and J is TRBJ1-1; D remains unclear. V shed 4 bases and J shed 1 base, with 10 bases lying between them. Germline V gene sequence: CDR1 LGHDT, CDR2 YNNKEL (reference sequence). The CDR3 is 14 amino acids.

In its sample, this clone was seen many times. The V gene is TRBV27, the J gene TRBJ2-6, with D unclear. V was pared by 5 bases and J by 2 bases, with 19 bases between. This CDR3 is 18 amino acids long. Germline-derived CDR1 and CDR2 are MNHEY and SMNVEV (reference sequence). This chain's CDR3 is CASSLPWRVTPGANVLTF. DNA for the CDR3: TGTGCCAGCAGTCTCCCTTGGAGAGTGACACCTGGGGCCAACGTCCTGACTTTC.

The table lists this clone with a few counts. The chain employs TRBV6-4 and TRBJ2-3; TRBD2 might be the D (6 bases). V was cut by 5 bases and J by 4 bases, with 16 bases left in between. The CDR3 sequence is 15 residues long. The V gene's germline CDR1 is MRHNA and CDR2 SNTAGT. Written as DNA, the CDR3 is TGTGCCAGCAGTCCTGGAGGAGGGGCCGCAGATACGCAGTATTTT. Residues: CASSPGGGAADTQYF.

The V gene is TRBV20-1, the J gene TRBJ1-3; 7 bases match TRBD1. From germline, CDR1 is DFQATT and CDR2 SNEGSKA (reference sequence). CDR3 length: 14 residues. The junction had 7 bases not matched to a gene; V was cut back by 5 bases and J by 3 bases. The CDR3 here is CSALTGTVGNTIYF. CDR3 DNA: TGCAGTGCTTTGACCGGGACAGTTGGAAACACCATATATTTT.

The genes are TRBV30 and TRBJ2-5, with D unresolved. The CDR3 totals 13 residues. CDR1 and CDR2 from the germline V gene are GTSNPN and SVGIG (reference sequence). V shed 2 bases and J shed 2 bases, with 9 bases lying between them. The CDR3 spells CAWSRSIQETQYF. The CDR3 nucleotides read TGTGCCTGGAGTCGGTCTATTCAAGAGACCCAGTACTTC.

This clone was observed many times. The genes are TRBV29-1 and TRBJ2-3, with 10 bases fitting TRBD1. Unmatched junction bases numbered 0, after V lost 3 bases and J lost 3 bases. In germline, CDR1 is SQVTM, CDR2 ANQGSEA. The CDR3 runs to 13 residues. In DNA form, the CDR3 reads TGCAGCGTTGAGGGACAGGGGACAGATACGCAGTATTTT. Translated, it gives CSVEGQGTDTQYF.

This clone was recorded many times. J is TRBJ2-3 and V is TRBV15; the match to TRBD2 covers 12 bases. CDR3 length: 16 residues. Germline V gene sequence: CDR1 LNHNV, CDR2 YYDKDF (reference sequence). The V gene end was trimmed by 1 base and the J gene end by 7 bases; junction bases not matched to a gene: 6. CDR3 residues: CATSRAPSGGGNTQYF. The CDR3 coding sequence is TGTGCCACCAGCAGAGCCCCTAGCGGGGGGGGAAATACGCAGTATTTT.

This sequence joins TRBV20-1 and TRBJ2-1; 13 nucleotides match TRBD2. V lost 0 bases, J lost 2 bases, and 13 bases stayed unmatched. Germline V CDR1 and CDR2: DFQATT, SNEGSKA (reference sequence). This CDR3 has 20 amino acids. The CDR3 bases are TGCAGTGCTAGAGATCTTTCCCGGACTAGCGGGAGCCAAACCTACAATGAGCAGTTCTTC. This codes for CSARDLSRTSGSQTYNEQFF.

This clone was detected only a few times. This rearrangement joins TRBV19 to TRBJ1-6, with 9 positions matching TRBD1. Germline CDR1 reads LNHDA; CDR2 reads SQIVND (reference sequence). This CDR3 is 15 amino acids long. Losses at the gene ends were 9 bases for V and 9 bases for J; bases not matched to a gene: 12. The CDR3 spells CASSRRDREISPLHF. In DNA, the CDR3 is TGTGCCAGCTCGCGGAGGGACAGGGAAATTTCACCCCTCCACTTT.

In this sample, this clone turned up many times. The chain recombines TRBV5-1 with TRBJ2-2; no definite D call. V lost 0 bases and J 4 bases, leaving 13 bases between the germline ends. Germline V gives CDR1 SGHRS, CDR2 YFSETQ. CDR3 length: 16 amino acids. DNA for the CDR3: TGCGCCAGCAGCTTGGTACTAAGCACGGGCACCGGGGAGCTGTTTTTT. Its protein product is CASSLVLSTGTGELFF.

The gene calls are TRBV19 and TRBJ1-5; D is undetermined. Germline assignment: CDR1 LNHDA and CDR2 SQIVND (reference sequence). The CDR3 runs 13 residues. The V gene lost 6 bases and the J gene lost 3 bases, with 9 bases spanning the gap. The DNA for the CDR3 is TGTGCCAGTAGCGGGGTCCACAATCAGCCCCAGCATTTT. As protein: CASSGVHNQPQHF.

The V and J genes are TRBV9 and TRBJ1-1; tentatively, D is TRBD1 (5 bases). This CDR3 is 15 amino acids long. Germline CDR1 reads SGDLS; CDR2 reads YYNGEE. V gave up 2 bases and J gave up 5 bases, with 16 bases separating them. CDR3 protein: CASSVLTPGETEAFF. In DNA form, the CDR3 reads TGTGCCAGCAGCGTCCTTACCCCGGGGGAAACTGAAGCTTTCTTT.

This clone was counted at least ten times. J is TRBJ2-3 and V is TRBV6-1; 13 bases fit TRBD2. The CDR3 is 16 residues long. The germline gives CDR1 MNHNS, CDR2 SASEGT. Unmatched junction bases numbered 7, after V lost 6 bases and J lost 4 bases. CDR3 bases: TGTGCCAGCAGCTTGGGACTAGCGGGAAGTTCAGATACGCAGTATTTT. Encoded protein: CASSLGLAGSSDTQYF.

Details on this clone: Germline is not matched at one junction end, which may reflect a read error. The rearrangement uses TRBV10-1 and TRBJ2-1; no definite D call. The CDR3 spans 13 residues. CDR1 is WNHNN, CDR2 SYGVQD, per germline (reference sequence). The CDR3 loop reads CACSVPPGNEQFF. CDR3 DNA: TGCGCCTGCAGTGTCCCCCCTGGGAATGAGCAGTTCTTC.

This clone was seen many times. The chain joins TRBV10-2 to TRBJ2-7; no definite D call. The CDR3 totals 11 residues. Germline CDR1 WSHSY, CDR2 SAAADI. The ends were cut back, 8 bases at V and 4 bases at J, with 9 bases in the middle. DNA of the CDR3: TGCGCCAGCTTTCATGCTTACGAGCAGTACTTC. Amino acids: CASFHAYEQYF.

As DNA, the CDR3 is TGTGCCACCAGGGCCCGACAGGGGTCCACTGAAGCTTTCTTT. Protein sequence: CATRARQGSTEAFF. The V and J genes are TRBV24-1 and TRBJ1-1; 8 nucleotides match TRBD1. The CDR3 covers 14 residues. Germline-derived CDR1 and CDR2 are KGHDR and SFDVKD. The J segment lost 4 bases and the V segment lost 7 bases, leaving 7 bases of the junction unmatched.

Relative to its sample, this clone is medium-sized (0.01 to 0.1%). The V and J genes are TRBV6-5 and TRBJ1-1, with D possibly being TRBD1 (6 bases). CDR1 is MNHEY and CDR2 is SVGAGI in the germline V gene. V dropped 2 bases and J dropped 5 bases, with 9 bases sitting between them. The CDR3 sequence is 13 residues long. The CDR3 is CASSYKGETEAFF. The CDR3 nucleotides read TGTGCCAGCAGTTACAAGGGGGAAACTGAAGCTTTCTTT.

The chain has TRBV6-1 and TRBJ1-6; perhaps TRBD1 as D (6 bases). The CDR3 is 14 residues long. Trimming cost V 6 bases and J 6 bases, with 12 bases left between them. Looked up from germline, CDR1 is MNHNS and CDR2 is SASEGT. The CDR3 protein is CASSGTRTNSPLHF. CDR3 DNA sequence: TGTGCCAGCAGCGGGACACGGACTAATTCACCCCTCCACTTT.

This clone has ten or more counts. The chain uses TRBV7-2 and TRBJ1-5; D ambiguous. V lost 5 bases and J 4 bases, leaving 12 bases between the germline ends. The germline CDR1 and CDR2 sequences are SGHTA and FQGNSA. The CDR3 is 14 amino acids. CDR3 in DNA: TGTGCCAGCAGCCCGGGCAGGTCTAATCAGCCCCAGCATTTT. As protein: CASSPGRSNQPQHF. The whole variable domain, remainder taken from reference TRBV7-2 and TRBJ1-5, is GAGVSQSPSNKVTEKGKDVELRCDPISGHTALYWYRQSLGQGLEFLIYFQGNSAPDKSGLPSDRFSAERTGGSVSTLTIQRTQQEDSAVYLCASSPGRSNQPQHFGDGTRLSIL.

The chain carries TRBV2 and TRBJ2-5; no definite D call. V shed 6 bases and J shed 2 bases, with 10 bases lying between them. CDR1 SNHLY and CDR2 FYNNEI come from the germline V gene. The CDR3 covers 13 residues. The CDR3, as DNA: TGTGCCAGCAGGTCAACAGCACAAGAGACCCAGTACTTC. Translation: CASRSTAQETQYF.

There are a few counts of this clone. The gene calls are TRBV19 and TRBJ2-7; the D is unclear. The V and J ends lost 1 base and 4 bases respectively, with 8 bases between them. Germline CDR1 LNHDA, CDR2 SQIVND (reference sequence). The CDR3 has 13 residues. The CDR3 region is CASSIGRAYEQYF. CDR3 in DNA: TGTGCCAGTAGTATAGGTCGAGCGTACGAGCAGTACTTC. Based on the CDR3 plus reference TRBV19 and TRBJ2-7, the full variable domain is DGGITQSPKYLFRKEGQNVTLSCEQNLNHDAMYWYRQDPGQGLRLIYYSQIVNDFQKGDIAEGYSVSREKKESFPLTVTSAQKNPTAFYLCASSIGRAYEQYFGPGTRLTVT.

Sample share makes this clone medium-sized (0.01 to 0.1%). The chain employs TRBV6-4 and TRBJ2-1; TRBD1 matches at 12 bases. The CDR3 loop spans 15 amino acids. V lost 0 bases and J lost 8; bases outside the gene matches: 2. From germline, CDR1 is MRHNA and CDR2 SNTAGT. CDR3 in DNA: TGTGCCAGCAGTGACTCGGGACAGGGGGCCGATGAGCAGTTCTTC. Protein product: CASSDSGQGADEQFF.

This clone was seen ten or more times. The chain carries TRBV7-8 and TRBJ1-4, with D unclear. Trimming took off 1 base at V and 10 bases at J, with 10 bases between the two ends. This CDR3 comprises 13 residues. Germline V gene sequence: CDR1 SGHVS, CDR2 FQNEAQ. The CDR3 region is CASSLVVGGKLFF. In DNA, the CDR3 is TGTGCCAGCAGCTTAGTAGTCGGTGGAAAACTGTTTTTT.